This T cell receptor (beta chain) was recorded in a study of response to subunit inactivated influenza vaccine. CDR1 and CDR2 from the germline V gene are DFQATT and SNEGSKA (reference sequence). The V gene end was trimmed by 2 bases and the J gene end by 7 bases; junction bases not matched to a gene: 10. There are 17 residues in the CDR3. TCRdb itself ran the RT-PCR reads through MiXCR, one entry per CDR3 protein. The sample has hundreds of thousands of distinct CDR3 sequences, approximately 7.7% seen once. This clonotype was seen a handful of times. Its antigen is not known. Study findings and constraints: New T cells are recruited in small numbers by each seasonal influenza vaccination, according to the authors' suggestion.

Sample: PBMCs from blood, taken around 25 months after vaccination. The origin of this receptor is a man between 50 and 70 years old who received an inactivated influenza vaccine. The J gene is TRBJ2-3, the V gene TRBV20-1, with 15 bases fitting TRBD2. CDR3 in amino acids: CSARKGLAGGLPYTQYF. The CDR3 DNA reads TGCAGTGCTAGAAAGGGACTAGCGGGAGGTCTCCCTTATACGCAGTATTTT.